This TCR beta chain was recovered during a study of brain T cells in children with intractable seizures. General study points: Patients' HCMV serostatus was unknown; virus specificity rests on CDR3 similarity alone. Top 50 brain clonotypes included both public and private clones. Pre-surgery blood may have been undersampled, hiding some clones.

Germline CDR1 SGHAT, CDR2 FQNNGV. The J segment lost 1 base and the V segment lost 5 bases, leaving 11 bases of the junction unmatched. The CDR3 is made up of 17 amino acids. This clone was detected only a few times. What it binds is not known. Using immunoSEQ multiplex PCR, the repertoire was profiled, and TCRdb retains in-frame clones only, with some absent. The sample records about 9,000 clones, less than 80% being singletons. Sequencing was limited to surgery cases with top T cell transcript signatures in brain tissue. Patients received at least one anti-epileptic drug before surgery. The genes are TRBV11-2 and TRBJ2-3; TRBD2 agrees at 8 bases. The material sequenced was resected brain tissue, taken at surgery. The TCR comes from a girl aged 2 to 9 with tuberous sclerosis and intractable seizures. CDR3 region: CASSPNLLAGRTDTQYF. Written as DNA, the CDR3 is TGTGCCAGCAGCCCGAACCTATTAGCGGGGCGCACAGATACGCAGTATTTT.